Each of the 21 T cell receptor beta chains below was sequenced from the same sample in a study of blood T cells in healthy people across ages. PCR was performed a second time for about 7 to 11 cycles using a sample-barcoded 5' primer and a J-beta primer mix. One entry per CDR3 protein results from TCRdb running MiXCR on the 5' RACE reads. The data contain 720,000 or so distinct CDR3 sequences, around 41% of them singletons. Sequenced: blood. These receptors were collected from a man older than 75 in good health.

The chain's CDR3 is CASSSGGREQYF. Written as DNA, the CDR3 is TGTGCCAGCAGTTCGGGAGGACGCGAGCAGTACTTC. V is TRBV6-2 or TRBV6-3 and J is TRBJ2-4, with 7 bases fitting TRBD2. The J call is doubtful: the DNA matches TRBJ2-7 better. The CDR3 covers 12 residues. CDR1 and CDR2 (germline): MNHEY, SVGEGT.

The CDR3 DNA follows: TGTGCCAGCAGCTTAGAGCGTGGGTGGGGGGAACTAGCCAAAAACATTCAGTACTTC. This encodes CASSLERGWGELAKNIQYF. The gene calls are TRBV7-9 and TRBJ2-4; TRBD2 is a possible D gene (6 bases). The germline CDR1 and CDR2 sequences are SEHNR and FQNEAQ (reference sequence). CDR3 length: 19 residues. V shed 1 base and J shed 0 bases, with 19 bases lying between them.

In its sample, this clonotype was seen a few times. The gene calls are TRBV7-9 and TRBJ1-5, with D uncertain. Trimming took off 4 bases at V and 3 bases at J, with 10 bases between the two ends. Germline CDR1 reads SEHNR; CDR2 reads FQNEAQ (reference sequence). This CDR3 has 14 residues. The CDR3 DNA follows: TGTGCCAGCAGCTCGAATAGCGACAATCAGCCCCAGCATTTT. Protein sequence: CASSSNSDNQPQHF.

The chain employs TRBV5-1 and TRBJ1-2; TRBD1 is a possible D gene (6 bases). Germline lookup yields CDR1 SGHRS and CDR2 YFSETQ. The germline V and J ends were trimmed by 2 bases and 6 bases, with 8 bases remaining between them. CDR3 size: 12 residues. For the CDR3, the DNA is TGCGCCAGCAGCTTACCAGGGGATGGCTACACCTTC. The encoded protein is CASSLPGDGYTF.

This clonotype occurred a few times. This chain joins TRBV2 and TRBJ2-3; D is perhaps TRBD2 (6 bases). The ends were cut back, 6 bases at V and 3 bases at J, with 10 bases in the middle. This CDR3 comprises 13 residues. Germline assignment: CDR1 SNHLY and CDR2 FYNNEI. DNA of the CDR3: TGTGCCAGCAGAGGACGGGAGACAGATACGCAGTATTTT. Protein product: CASRGRETDTQYF.

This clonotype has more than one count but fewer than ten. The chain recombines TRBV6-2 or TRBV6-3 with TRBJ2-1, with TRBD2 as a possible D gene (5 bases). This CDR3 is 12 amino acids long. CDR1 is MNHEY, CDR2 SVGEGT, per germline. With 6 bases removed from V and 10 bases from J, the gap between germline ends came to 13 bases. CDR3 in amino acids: CASSLSGYEQFF. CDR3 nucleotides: TGTGCCAGCAGCTTGTCGGGGTACGAGCAGTTCTTC.

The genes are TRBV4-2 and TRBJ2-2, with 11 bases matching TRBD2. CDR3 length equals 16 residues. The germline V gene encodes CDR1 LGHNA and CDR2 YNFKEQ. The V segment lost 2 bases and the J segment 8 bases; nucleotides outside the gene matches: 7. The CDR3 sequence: CASSQTSGSLFGELFF. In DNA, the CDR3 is TGTGCCAGCAGCCAAACTAGCGGGAGTCTCTTTGGGGAGCTGTTTTTT.

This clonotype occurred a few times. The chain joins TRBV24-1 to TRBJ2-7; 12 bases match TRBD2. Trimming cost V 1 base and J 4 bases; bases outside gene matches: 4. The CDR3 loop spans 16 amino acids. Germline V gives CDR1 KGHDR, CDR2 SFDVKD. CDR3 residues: CATSDFGTSGQYEQYF. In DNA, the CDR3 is TGTGCCACCAGTGATTTTGGGACTAGCGGGCAATACGAGCAGTACTTC.

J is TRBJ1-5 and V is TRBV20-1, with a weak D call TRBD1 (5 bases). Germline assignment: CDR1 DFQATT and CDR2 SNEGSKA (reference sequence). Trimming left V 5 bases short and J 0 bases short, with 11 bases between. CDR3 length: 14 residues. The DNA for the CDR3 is TGCAGTGCTGAAGACAGCCATAGCAATCAGCCCCAGCATTTT. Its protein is CSAEDSHSNQPQHF.

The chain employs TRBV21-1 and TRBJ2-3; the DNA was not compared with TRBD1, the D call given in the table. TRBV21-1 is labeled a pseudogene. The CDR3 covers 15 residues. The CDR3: CASSKRGGGTDTQYF. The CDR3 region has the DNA TGTGCCAGCAGCAAAAGGGGGGGGGGCACAGATACGCAGTATTTT.

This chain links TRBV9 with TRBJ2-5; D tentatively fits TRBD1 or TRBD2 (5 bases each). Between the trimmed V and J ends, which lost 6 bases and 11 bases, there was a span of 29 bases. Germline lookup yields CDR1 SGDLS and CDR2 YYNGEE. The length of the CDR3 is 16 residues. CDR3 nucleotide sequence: TGTGCCAGCACCACCTCCCCCGGGACCAGTATCAATGAGCAGTACTTC. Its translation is CASTTSPGTSINEQYF. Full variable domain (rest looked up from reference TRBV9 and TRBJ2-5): DSGVTQTPKHLITATGQRVTLRCSPRSGDLSVYWYQQSLDQGLQFLIQYYNGEERAKGNILERFSAQQFPDLHSELNLSSLELGDSALYFCASTTSPGTSINEQYFGPGTRLLVL.

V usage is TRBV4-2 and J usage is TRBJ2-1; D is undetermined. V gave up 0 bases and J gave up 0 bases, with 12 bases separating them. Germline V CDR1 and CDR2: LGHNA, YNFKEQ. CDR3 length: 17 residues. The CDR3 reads CASSQDGQRNSYNEQFF. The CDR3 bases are TGTGCCAGCAGCCAAGATGGGCAGCGTAACTCCTACAATGAGCAGTTCTTC.

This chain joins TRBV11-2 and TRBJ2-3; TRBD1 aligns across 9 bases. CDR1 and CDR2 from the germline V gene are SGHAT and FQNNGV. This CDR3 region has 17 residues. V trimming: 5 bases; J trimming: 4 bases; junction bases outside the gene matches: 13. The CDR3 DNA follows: TGTGCCAGCAGCCGACCCCTTACGGGACAGGGATCAGATACGCAGTATTTT. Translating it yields CASSRPLTGQGSDTQYF.

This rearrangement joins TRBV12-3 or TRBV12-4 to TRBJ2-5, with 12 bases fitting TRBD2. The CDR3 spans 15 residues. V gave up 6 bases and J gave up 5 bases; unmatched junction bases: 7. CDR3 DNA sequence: TGTGCCAGCAGCCCAAGGACTAGCGGGGCGGAGACCCAGTACTTC. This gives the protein CASSPRTSGAETQYF.

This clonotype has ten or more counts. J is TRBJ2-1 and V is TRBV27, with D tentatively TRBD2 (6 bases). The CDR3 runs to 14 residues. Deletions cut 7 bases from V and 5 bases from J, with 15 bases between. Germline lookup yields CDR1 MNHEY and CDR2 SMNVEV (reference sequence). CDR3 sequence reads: CASIGAGGNNEQFF. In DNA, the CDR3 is TGTGCCAGCATAGGAGCGGGTGGAAACAATGAGCAGTTCTTC.

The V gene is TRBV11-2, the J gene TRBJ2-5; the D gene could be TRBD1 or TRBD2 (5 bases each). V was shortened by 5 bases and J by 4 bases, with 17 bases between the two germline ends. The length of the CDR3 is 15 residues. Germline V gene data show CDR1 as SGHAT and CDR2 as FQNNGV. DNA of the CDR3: TGTGCCAGCAGCCTGGGACCCAGAGGGCCAGAGACCCAGTACTTC. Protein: CASSLGPRGPETQYF.

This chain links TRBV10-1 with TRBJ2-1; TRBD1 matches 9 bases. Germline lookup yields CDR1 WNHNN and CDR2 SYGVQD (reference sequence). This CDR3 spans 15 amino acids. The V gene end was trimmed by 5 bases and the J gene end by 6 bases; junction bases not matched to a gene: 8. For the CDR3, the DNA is TGCGCCAGCAGTTATACCGGGACAGGGATCAATGAGCAGTTCTTC. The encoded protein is CASSYTGTGINEQFF.

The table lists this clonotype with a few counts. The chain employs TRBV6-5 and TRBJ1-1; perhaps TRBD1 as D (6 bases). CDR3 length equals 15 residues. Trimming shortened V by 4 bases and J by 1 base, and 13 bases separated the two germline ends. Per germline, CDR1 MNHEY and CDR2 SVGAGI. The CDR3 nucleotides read TGTGCCAGCAGTTCGCCCGGGACATCGAACACTGAAGCTTTCTTT. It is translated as CASSSPGTSNTEAFF.

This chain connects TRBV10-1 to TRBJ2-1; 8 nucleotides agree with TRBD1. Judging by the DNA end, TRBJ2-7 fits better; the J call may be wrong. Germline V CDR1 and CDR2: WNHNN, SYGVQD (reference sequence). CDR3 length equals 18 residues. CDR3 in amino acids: CASSVLPQTGVSYNEQYF. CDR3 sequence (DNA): TGCGCCAGCAGTGTTTTGCCCCAGACAGGGGTCTCCTACAATGAGCAGTACTTC.

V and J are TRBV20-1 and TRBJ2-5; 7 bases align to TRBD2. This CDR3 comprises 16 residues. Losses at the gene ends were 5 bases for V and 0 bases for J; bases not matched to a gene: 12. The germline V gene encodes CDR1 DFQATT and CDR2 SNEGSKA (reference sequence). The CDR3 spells CSAGESGLRYQETQYF. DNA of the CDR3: TGCAGTGCTGGGGAGTCGGGACTAAGGTACCAAGAGACCCAGTACTTC.

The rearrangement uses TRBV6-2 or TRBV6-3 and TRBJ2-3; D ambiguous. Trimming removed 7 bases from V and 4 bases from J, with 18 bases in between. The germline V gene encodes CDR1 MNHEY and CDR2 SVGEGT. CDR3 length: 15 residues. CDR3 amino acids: CASTPDRSSSDTQYF. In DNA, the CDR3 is TGTGCCAGCACACCCGACCGATCCTCCTCAGATACGCAGTATTTT.